The 12 T cell receptor beta chains below come from one sample, sequenced in a study of read filtering for tumor transcriptome and immune sequencing. This library used approximately 0.4 ug RNA and molecular barcoded adaptors spanning alpha/delta and beta/gamma chains. TCRdb reanalysed the reads using MiXCR and keeps one entry per CDR3 protein. Of about 10,000 distinct CDR3 sequences in the sample, about 15% were seen once. Material for sequencing was a population of CD138-negative cells sorted from bone marrow. The receptor set was obtained from a donor at least 40 years old with multiple myeloma.

This clonotype has a count of ten or more. This may arise from a read error, as a much more abundant clone is one base away. CDR3 sequence: CASSGRGALNGQFF. Here the CDR3 DNA reads TGCGCCAGCAGCGGAAGGGGGGCACTCAATGGGCAGTTCTTC. The chain links TRBV4-1 to TRBJ2-1; D could derive from TRBD1 or TRBD2 (6 bases each). The CDR3 totals 14 residues. CDR1 is MGHRA and CDR2 is YSYEKL in the germline V gene.

This clonotype has at least ten counts. This chain uses TRBV6-2 or TRBV6-3 with TRBJ2-7; 8 bases agree with TRBD1. V shed 5 bases and J 2 bases; nucleotides not matched to a gene: 5. The CDR3 runs 14 residues. CDR1 and CDR2 (germline): MNHEY, SVGEGT. The CDR3 nucleotides read TGTGCCAGCAGTCAAACACAGGGGGCCTACGAGCAGTACTTC. Protein product: CASSQTQGAYEQYF.

In this sample, this clonotype turned up many times. The gene calls are TRBV28 and TRBJ2-1; 11 bases are shared with TRBD2. The CDR3 extends over 13 amino acids. Germline V gives CDR1 MDHEN, CDR2 SYDVKM. Trimming at V came to 6 bases and at J to 12 bases, leaving 7 bases not matched to a gene. CDR3 bases: TGTGCCAGCAGATCACTAGCGGGAGTTAGGCAGTTCTTC. Its protein product is CASRSLAGVRQFF.

This clonotype was picked up many times. This clone may be a read error of a much larger clone one base away. The rearrangement joins TRBV20-1 to TRBJ2-7; 7 nucleotides agree with TRBD2. Germline V gene data show CDR1 as DFQATT and CDR2 as SNEGSKA (reference sequence). The CDR3 is 13 residues long. CDR3 region: CGARTGGSYEQYF. CDR3 sequence (DNA): TGCGGTGCTAGAACGGGGGGCTCCTACGAGCAGTACTTC.

This clonotype showed up many times. This sequence joins TRBV4-1 and TRBJ1-4; 11 nucleotides align to TRBD1. This CDR3 has 16 amino acids. V lost 0 bases, J lost 16 bases, and 13 bases stayed unmatched. Looked up from germline, CDR1 is MGHRA and CDR2 is YSYEKL. CDR3 in DNA: TGCGCCAGCAGCCAAGACCACTCCGGGACAGGGGGGGTAAAGTTTTTT. Translation gives CASSQDHSGTGGVKFF.

Remarks on this clonotype: This may arise from a read error, as a much more abundant clone is one base away. The CDR3 end shows no conserved phenylalanine or tryptophan, and so a read error is likely. The genes are TRBV28 and TRBJ2-7, with TRBD1 as a possible D gene (5 bases). The CDR3 covers 12 residues. Trimming took off 1 base at V and 6 bases at J, with 7 bases between the two ends. CDR1 and CDR2 from the germline V gene are MDHEN and SYDVKM. Here the CDR3 reads CASSLLGVEQYS. DNA of the CDR3: TGTGCCAGCAGTTTATTAGGGGTCGAGCAGTACTCC.

This clonotype rates as medium-sized. This sequence joins TRBV24-1 and TRBJ2-1, with 12 bases lining up with TRBD2. CDR3 length: 14 amino acids. The germline V gene encodes CDR1 KGHDR and CDR2 SFDVKD. V dropped 6 bases and J dropped 7; count of bases not matched to a gene: 3. CDR3 loop: CATSLAGGRNEQFF. The DNA of the CDR3 is TGTGCCACCAGTCTAGCGGGGGGGCGAAATGAGCAGTTCTTC.

Note on this clonotype: The likely explanation is a read error, given a far larger clone one base away. The J gene is TRBJ2-1, the V gene TRBV6-1, with a weak D call TRBD1 (5 bases). The CDR3 is 13 amino acids. V was clipped by 8 bases and J by 8 bases, with 16 bases between them. Germline V gene sequence: CDR1 MNHNS, CDR2 SASEGT. This chain's CDR3 is CASCYSGADEQFF. CDR3 DNA: TGTGCCAGCTGTTATAGTGGGGCCGATGAGCAGTTCTTC.

To note about this clonotype: No DNA is shown, since the ends of the CDR3 on it are uncertain; the CDR3 is the one TCRdb lists. The chain uses TRBV20-1 and TRBJ2-7; TRBD2 is the table's D call, not checked against the DNA. Per germline, CDR1 DFQATT and CDR2 SNEGSKA (reference sequence). The CDR3 region is 16 residues in length, termini included. The CDR3 region is CSASGLAGGYGCEQHF.

By sample fraction, this clonotype is medium-sized. This chain joins TRBV28 and TRBJ1-1; D uncertain. CDR1 and CDR2 (germline): MDHEN, SYDVKM. The germline V and J ends were trimmed by 6 bases and 1 base, with 18 bases remaining between them. The CDR3 consists of 16 residues. CDR3 sequence: CASSPPLAAKNTEAFF. The CDR3 nucleotides are TGTGCCAGCAGCCCGCCCCTGGCGGCCAAGAACACTGAAGCTTTCTTT.

This clonotype was detected many times. This may arise from a read error, as a much more abundant clone is one base away. The V gene is TRBV29-1, the J gene TRBJ2-7, with D possibly TRBD2 on 6 matching bases. V shed 7 bases and J shed 3 bases, with 16 bases lying between them. This CDR3 is 13 amino acids long. The germline gives CDR1 SQVTM, CDR2 ANQGSEA. In DNA form, the CDR3 reads TGCAGCGCTGGGCGGGGAACACTCTACGAGCAGTACTTC. Translation: CSAGRGTLYEQYF.

This clonotype is medium-sized. The rearrangement uses TRBV11-1 and TRBJ2-1; possible D gene TRBD1, 6 bases. Germline V CDR1 and CDR2: SGHAT, FQDESV (reference sequence). This CDR3 region has 14 residues. Between the trimmed V and J ends, which lost 3 bases and 6 bases, there was a span of 12 bases. The CDR3 coding sequence is TGTGCCAGCAGCTTCCGGGACACCACCAATGAGCAGTTCTTC. This gives the protein CASSFRDTTNEQFF.